Following are 30 T cell receptor beta chains from one sample sequenced in a study of cytomegalovirus exposure and HLA in healthy donors. Primers included in the PCR were 60 Vbeta and 13 Jbeta primers. The repertoire was sequenced with immunoSEQ multiplex PCR; TCRdb's copy has only in-frame clones and lacks some. The data contain hundreds of thousands of clones, 76% of them singletons. The material sequenced was PBMCs. These receptors were taken from a man aged 18 to 35 in good health and CMV-seronegative.

For this clone: This CDR3 is also generated by other DNA sequences in the sample. The chain recombines TRBV27 with TRBJ2-7, with D hard to call. The germline gives CDR1 MNHEY, CDR2 SMNVEV (reference sequence). V shed 5 bases and J shed 0 bases, with 5 bases lying between them. The CDR3 consists of 12 residues. CDR3 residues: CASSLPSYEQYF. The DNA for the CDR3 is TGTGCCAGCAGTCTCCCCTCCTACGAGCAGTACTTC.

V is TRBV30 and J is TRBJ1-6; TRBD1 aligns across 9 bases. The CDR3 contains 14 residues. The germline V gene has CDR1 GTSNPN and CDR2 SVGIG (reference sequence). Trimming removed 2 bases from V and 13 bases from J; junction bases left unmatched: 9. This CDR3 reads CAWSPGTGFSPLHF. The CDR3 DNA is TGTGCCTGGAGTCCCGGGACAGGGTTTTCGCCCCTCCACTTT.

The V and J genes are TRBV28 and TRBJ1-2; TRBD1 matches at 10 bases. The CDR3 runs to 16 residues. CDR1 and CDR2 (germline): MDHEN, SYDVKM. Trimming took 2 bases from V and 1 from J; bases not matched to a gene: 4. The CDR3 nucleotides read TGTGCCAGCAGTTTAATAGGACAGGGGGGTAACTATGGCTACACCTTC. It specifies CASSLIGQGGNYGYTF.

This chain connects TRBV5-4 to TRBJ2-5; TRBD2 agrees at 8 bases. Trimming took 4 bases from V and 2 from J; bases not matched to a gene: 10. Germline CDR1 SGHNT, CDR2 YYREEE (reference sequence). This CDR3 is 16 amino acids long. CDR3 in DNA: TGTGCCAGCAGCACGCTCCTACTAGCGGAACAAGAGACCCAGTACTTC. The encoded protein is CASSTLLLAEQETQYF. The whole variable domain, remainder taken from reference TRBV5-4 and TRBJ2-5, is ETGVTQSPTHLIKTRGQQVTLRCSSQSGHNTVSWYQQALGQGPQFIFQYYREEENGRGNFPPRFSGLQFPNYSSELNVNALELDDSALYLCASSTLLLAEQETQYFGPGTRLLVL.

This CDR3 is CASSIQGWNEQYF. CDR3 nucleotides: TGTGCCAGCAGTATACAGGGGTGGAACGAGCAGTACTTC. The rearrangement uses TRBV5-4 and TRBJ2-7; 7 positions match TRBD1. The CDR3 sequence is 13 residues long. Germline lookup yields CDR1 SGHNT and CDR2 YYREEE (reference sequence). After removal of 5 bases from V and 5 bases from J, the junction contained 7 bases not matched to a gene.

This chain connects TRBV6-5 to TRBJ2-7; the D is unclear. CDR1 MNHEY and CDR2 SVGAGI come from the germline V gene. This CDR3 is 13 amino acids long. V lost 2 bases and J lost 5, with 10 bases in between. The CDR3 sequence is CASSYKRHHEQYF. The CDR3 DNA follows: TGTGCCAGCAGTTACAAAAGACACCACGAGCAGTACTTC.

The V and J genes are TRBV12-2 and TRBJ1-1; TRBD1 reflects the table's D call only, with no check against the DNA. TRBV12-2 corresponds to a pseudogene. The CDR3 consists of 18 residues. The CDR3 reads CASRLVCRGRGVRTEAFF. CDR3 coding DNA: TGTGCAAGTCGCTTAGTGTGCAGGGGGCGCGGGGTTCGCACTGAAGCTTTCTTT.

Written as DNA, the CDR3 is TGCGCCAGCAGAGGGACTGATCCCTACGAGCAGTACTTC. Protein: CASRGTDPYEQYF. The chain joins TRBV5-1 to TRBJ2-7, with TRBD2 as a possible D gene (6 bases). This CDR3 region has 13 residues. The germline V gene has CDR1 SGHRS and CDR2 YFSETQ. Trimming pared 5 bases from V and 2 bases from J, leaving 11 bases between.

The V call is TRBV27, the J call TRBJ2-3; 7 bases are a match to TRBD1. CDR3 length equals 16 residues. V dropped 2 bases and J dropped 4; count of bases not matched to a gene: 9. Per germline, CDR1 MNHEY and CDR2 SMNVEV (reference sequence). The CDR3 loop is CASSLRGGSPADTQYF. The CDR3 DNA is TGTGCCAGCAGTTTAAGAGGGGGCTCCCCCGCAGATACGCAGTATTTT.

The chain is built from TRBV7-9 and TRBJ2-1; 12 positions match TRBD2. The CDR3 is made up of 16 amino acids. Germline values: CDR1 SEHNR, CDR2 FQNEAQ (reference sequence). Unmatched junction bases numbered 2, after V lost 1 base and J lost 4 bases. The CDR3 protein is CASSLVGTSGYNEQFF. CDR3 in DNA: TGTGCCAGCAGCTTAGTCGGGACTAGCGGGTACAATGAGCAGTTCTTC.

The chain combines TRBV9 with TRBJ1-1, with a tentative D call TRBD1 (5 bases). The CDR3 is 14 amino acids. Per the germline V gene, CDR1 is SGDLS and CDR2 is YYNGEE. The ends were cut back, 3 bases at V and 4 bases at J, with 13 bases in the middle. In DNA, the CDR3 is TGTGCCAGCAGCGCGAGGGGAGGATCCACTGAAGCTTTCTTT. This codes for CASSARGGSTEAFF. Using reference TRBV9 and TRBJ1-1 for the parts outside the CDR3, the full variable domain is DSGVTQTPKHLITATGQRVTLRCSPRSGDLSVYWYQQSLDQGLQFLIQYYNGEERAKGNILERFSAQQFPDLHSELNLSSLELGDSALYFCASSARGGSTEAFFGQGTRLTVV.

This rearrangement joins TRBV29-1 to TRBJ2-5; tentative D call: TRBD1 (6 bases). The CDR3 consists of 13 residues. In germline, CDR1 is SQVTM, CDR2 ANQGSEA. V was clipped by 4 bases and J by 5 bases, with 14 bases between them. CDR3 in DNA: TGCAGCGTTGTGGTAGGGGGTCGGGAGACCCAGTACTTC. The encoded protein is CSVVVGGRETQYF.

CDR3 sequence: CATGQGYVPGELFF. The CDR3 DNA follows: TGTGCCACAGGACAGGGCTACGTACCGGGGGAGCTGTTTTTT. The chain is built from TRBV7-8 and TRBJ2-2; 8 bases align to TRBD1. CDR3 length: 14 amino acids. CDR1 SGHVS and CDR2 FQNEAQ come from the germline V gene. Trimming at V came to 10 bases and at J to 8 bases, leaving 12 bases not matched to a gene.

CDR3 region: CASSFQQGSPTEAFF. CDR3 nucleotides: TGTGCCAGCAGTTTCCAGCAGGGGTCTCCGACTGAAGCTTTCTTT. The rearrangement uses TRBV6-5 and TRBJ1-1; a weak D match, TRBD1 (6 bases). The CDR3 runs 15 residues. Trimming stripped 4 bases from V and 5 bases from J, with 17 bases between. Germline loops: CDR1 MNHEY, CDR2 SVGAGI.

V usage is TRBV15 and J usage is TRBJ1-4; 7 nucleotides line up with TRBD1. CDR1 LNHNV and CDR2 YYDKDF come from the germline V gene (reference sequence). Trimming took 9 bases from V and 2 from J; bases not matched to a gene: 3. CDR3 length equals 13 residues. The CDR3 region is CATSQGTNEKLFF. Here the CDR3 DNA reads TGTGCCACATCACAGGGGACTAATGAAAAACTGTTTTTT.

V is TRBV7-6 and J is TRBJ1-4; D gene ambiguous. CDR1 and CDR2 from the germline V gene are SGHVS and FNYEAQ. The CDR3 covers 13 residues. Trimming removed 1 base at V and 12 bases at J, with 12 bases between. The CDR3 protein is CASSLGVPGELFF. CDR3 sequence (DNA): TGTGCCAGCAGCTTAGGGGTGCCCGGGGAACTGTTTTTT.

The chain recombines TRBV6-1 with TRBJ1-2; unclear D gene. The germline CDR1 and CDR2 sequences are MNHNS and SASEGT. The CDR3 sequence is 13 residues long. V lost 6 bases to trimming and J lost 4 bases, with 12 bases between them. CDR3 nucleotides: TGTGCCAGCAGACTGACTGAGTCCTATGGCTACACCTTC. It encodes CASRLTESYGYTF.

The V and J genes are TRBV6-5 and TRBJ1-2; 7 bases are shared with TRBD1. The germline V gene has CDR1 MNHEY and CDR2 SVGAGI. V shed 6 bases and J 0 bases; nucleotides not matched to a gene: 4. This CDR3 is 14 amino acids long. The CDR3 spells CASSLDRTNYGYTF. CDR3 nucleotide sequence: TGTGCCAGCAGCTTGGACAGGACTAACTATGGCTACACCTTC.

The V and J genes are TRBV25-1 and TRBJ2-2, with 8 bases fitting TRBD1. Germline assignment: CDR1 MGHDK and CDR2 SYGVNS. This CDR3 contains 16 residues. Germline trimming cut 3 bases from V and 4 bases from J; bases unmatched to any gene: 7. In nucleotides, the CDR3 is TGTGCCAGCAGTGATGTATTCCAGGGGGCCACCGGGGAGCTGTTTTTT. Protein: CASSDVFQGATGELFF. The full variable domain, with the rest looked up from reference TRBV25-1 and TRBJ2-2, is EADIYQTPRYLVIGTGKKITLECSQTMGHDKMYWYQQDPGMELHLIHYSYGVNSTEKGDLSSESTVSRIRTEHFPLTLESARPSHTSQYLCASSDVFQGATGELFFGEGSRLTVL.

The chain uses TRBV25-1 and TRBJ2-7; D may be TRBD1 (6 bases). Trimming stripped 5 bases from V and 0 bases from J, with 14 bases between. This CDR3 comprises 15 residues. CDR1 is MGHDK and CDR2 is SYGVNS in the germline V gene. CDR3 in amino acids: CASSLRDTSSYEQYF. The CDR3 DNA reads as TGTGCCAGCAGTCTCCGGGACACCAGCTCCTACGAGCAGTACTTC.

The chain employs TRBV2 and TRBJ2-1; 7 bases are shared with TRBD2. Germline V CDR1 and CDR2: SNHLY, FYNNEI. The CDR3 is made up of 14 amino acids. V lost 7 bases and J lost 0; bases outside the gene matches: 3. The CDR3 protein is CASTRGSSYNEQFF. CDR3 bases: TGTGCCAGCACCCGCGGGAGCTCCTACAATGAGCAGTTCTTC.

V and J are TRBV6-1 and TRBJ1-5, with D uncertain. V dropped 0 bases and J dropped 3 bases, with 9 bases sitting between them. This CDR3 has 15 residues. Germline V lookup: CDR1 MNHNS, CDR2 SASEGT. This chain's CDR3 is CASSEAFFLNQPQHF. The CDR3 bases are TGTGCCAGCAGTGAAGCGTTTTTCCTCAATCAGCCCCAGCATTTT.

This clone appeared a few times. The chain has TRBV19 and TRBJ2-7; 7 bases are a match to TRBD1. The CDR3 consists of 13 residues. With V trimmed by 3 bases and J by 2 bases, 1 base remained unmatched. CDR1 is LNHDA and CDR2 is SQIVND in the germline V gene (reference sequence). The CDR3 nucleotides are TGTGCCAGTAGTATGCAGGGGGCCTACGAGCAGTACTTC. It specifies CASSMQGAYEQYF.

The rearrangement uses TRBV9 and TRBJ2-7; no firm D call. In germline, CDR1 is SGDLS, CDR2 YYNGEE. The CDR3 sequence is 12 residues long. V lost 3 bases, J lost 1 base, and 5 bases lay in between. In DNA, the CDR3 is TGTGCCAGCAGCGCAGAATCCTACGAGCAGTACTTC. Amino acid sequence: CASSAESYEQYF.

V gene TRBV6-5 combines with J gene TRBJ2-3; 12 bases agree with TRBD2. The CDR3 is made up of 15 amino acids. Germline CDR1 is MNHEY and CDR2 is SVGAGI. Trimming at V came to 2 bases and at J to 6 bases, leaving 3 bases not matched to a gene. CDR3 protein: CASSYLAGGRDTQYF. DNA of the CDR3: TGTGCCAGCAGTTACCTAGCGGGGGGGAGGGATACGCAGTATTTT.

CDR3 nucleotide sequence: TGCAGCGTTGAATCCGGGAAAGGTCAGCCCCAGCATTTT. Residues: CSVESGKGQPQHF. The chain is built from TRBV29-1 and TRBJ1-5; D call uncertain. In germline, CDR1 is SQVTM, CDR2 ANQGSEA. With 2 bases removed from V and 6 bases from J, the gap between germline ends came to 11 bases. The CDR3 loop spans 13 amino acids. The complete variable domain, with remaining parts taken from reference TRBV29-1 and TRBJ1-5, reads SAVISQKPSRDICQRGTSLTIQCQVDSQVTMMFWYRQQPGQSLTLIATANQGSEATYESGFVIDKFPISRPNLTFSTLTVSNMSPEDSSIYLCSVESGKGQPQHFGDGTRLSIL.

This clone came up once. The chain recombines TRBV19 with TRBJ1-4; D remains unclear. The CDR3 consists of 14 residues. With 4 bases removed from V and 8 bases from J, the gap between germline ends came to 14 bases. Per germline, CDR1 LNHDA and CDR2 SQIVND (reference sequence). The CDR3 bases are TGTGCCAGTAGTAGAGGCGCCCCAACAGAAAAACTGTTTTTT. Protein product: CASSRGAPTEKLFF.

The chain is built from TRBV7-9 and TRBJ1-1, with TRBD1 matching over 11 bases. CDR1 is SEHNR and CDR2 is FQNEAQ in the germline V gene (reference sequence). Trimming took 4 bases from V and 7 from J; bases not matched to a gene: 8. The CDR3 runs to 15 residues. The CDR3 protein is CASSSRDRGEGEAFF. The CDR3 DNA sequence: TGTGCCAGCAGCTCCCGGGACAGGGGGGAGGGTGAAGCTTTCTTT.

This clone has a handful of counts. This chain joins TRBV27 and TRBJ2-5; tentatively, D is TRBD1 (6 bases). The DNA end lines up better with TRBJ2-7; the J call may be wrong. CDR1 is MNHEY, CDR2 SMNVEV, per germline (reference sequence). This CDR3 has 15 amino acids. The CDR3 DNA follows: TGTGCCAGCAGTTCATTCAATCAGGGGATTTACGAGCAGTACTTC. It codes for CASSSFNQGIYEQYF.

J is TRBJ2-7 and V is TRBV11-3; 9 bases align to TRBD2. CDR3 length: 15 amino acids. Germline CDR1 is SGHNT and CDR2 is YENEEA. V was clipped by 5 bases and J by 6 bases; unmatched bases: 11. Written as DNA, the CDR3 is TGTGCCAGCAGCGCGGGGGGGGGCGGGAGCGGCGAGCAGTACTTC. Its protein is CASSAGGGGSGEQYF.